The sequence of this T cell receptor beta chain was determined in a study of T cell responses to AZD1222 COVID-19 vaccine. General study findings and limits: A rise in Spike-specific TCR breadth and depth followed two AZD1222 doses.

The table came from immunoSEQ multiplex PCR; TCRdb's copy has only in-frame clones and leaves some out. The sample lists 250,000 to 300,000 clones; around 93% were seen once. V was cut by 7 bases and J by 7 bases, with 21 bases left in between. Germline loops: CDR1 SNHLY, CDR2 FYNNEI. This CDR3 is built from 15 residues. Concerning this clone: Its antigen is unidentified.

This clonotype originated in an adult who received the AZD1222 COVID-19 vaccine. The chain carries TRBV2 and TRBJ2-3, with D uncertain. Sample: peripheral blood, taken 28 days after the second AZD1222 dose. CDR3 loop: CASTDRTAGFNTQYF. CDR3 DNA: TGTGCCAGCACAGATCGGACGGCCGGATTTAATACGCAGTATTTT.